The present T cell receptor (beta chain) was sequenced within a study of identical twins. Study findings and constraints: The models systematically underestimated how much out-of-frame TCR alpha was shared in monozygotic twins. An excess of low generation probability was shown by twin-shared out-of-frame alpha sequences. Weaker excess sharing between twins was seen in beta out-of-frame sequences.

Points on this clonotype: No antigen is known for it.

A universal primer site arose from template switching, and cDNA bore unique molecular identifiers. Each CDR3 protein gets one entry after TCRdb re-called the 5' RACE reads with MiXCR. Of 400,000 to 550,000 distinct CDR3 sequences in the sample, 13% to 15% are singletons; the top ten hold more than 0.8%. The CDR3 spans 15 residues. Germline V CDR1 and CDR2: SEHNR, FQNEAQ (reference sequence). V gave up 6 bases and J gave up 4 bases, with 16 bases separating them. These data are also associated with another study on yellow fever vaccine responses in identical twins.

V is TRBV7-9 and J is TRBJ2-1; D may be TRBD2 (5 bases). The receptor's source is a woman aged 18 to 35 in good health. Sequencing input: CD4+ T cells sorted from blood. DNA of the CDR3: TGTGCCAGCAGGTCGGGGTCCTCGGGATACAATGAGCAGTTCTTC. As protein: CASRSGSSGYNEQFF. Full variable domain (rest looked up from reference TRBV7-9 and TRBJ2-1): DTGVSQNPRHKITKRGQNVTFRCDPISEHNRLYWYRQTLGQGPEFLTYFQNEAQLEKSRLLSDRFSAERPKGSFSTLEIQRTEQGDSAMYLCASRSGSSGYNEQFFGPGTRLTVL.